A selection of T cell receptor beta chains follows, all from one sample in a study of T cell changes during pregnancy in multiple sclerosis. Sequencing was performed with immunoSEQ multiplex PCR; in TCRdb, only in-frame clones are kept and a portion is missing. The sample consists of 70,000 to 100,000 clones, about 93% of them appearing once. Specimen: peripheral blood, collected in the third trimester of pregnancy. These receptors were collected from a female donor in good health, enrolled as a control in a pregnancy study. Both conserved end residues are part of each CDR3. D genes are given only for firm matches. The size field is filled for only some rows; it gives once, few, many or a size class.

TRBV19,TRBD1,.,TRBJ1-3,TGTGCCAGCGTTAATTTCTGGGACAGGGAGAGCTCTGGAAACACCATATATTTT,CASVNFWDRESSGNTIYF
TRBV28,TRBD1,.,TRBJ2-7,TGTGCCAGCAGTTTTCCCCCAGGACAGGCCGAGGACGAGCAGTACTTC,CASSFPPGQAEDEQYF
TRBV7-9,TRBD2,.,TRBJ2-3,TGTGCCAGCAGCTTAGACGGGACTAGAGCAGATACGCAGTATTTT,CASSLDGTRADTQYF
TRBV5-1,.,.,TRBJ1-1,TGCGCCAGCAGCTTGGGCTACAGCTCGAACACTGAAGCTTTCTTT,CASSLGYSSNTEAFF
TRBV28,.,.,TRBJ2-5,TGTGCCAGCAGTATGGGAGGATTTGGGTCTGGCCTACAAGAGACCCGGTACTTC,CASSMGGFGSGLQETRYF
TRBV15,TRBD1,once,TRBJ2-7,TGTGCCACCAGCAGGGACAGGGCGCACGAGCAGTACTTC,CATSRDRAHEQYF
TRBV21-1,.,.,TRBJ2-7,TGTGCCAGCACCCGGACTAGCGGCTACGAGCAGTACTTC,CASTRTSGYEQYF
TRBV10-3,.,.,TRBJ2-7,TGTGCCATCAGTGAGGCGCCCGGAGGGGAGCAGTACTTC,CAISEAPGGEQYF
TRBV28,.,.,TRBJ2-5,TGTGCCAGCAGTCAAGGGGTTCGGGAGACCCAGTACTTC,CASSQGVRETQYF
TRBV4-1,.,.,TRBJ2-7,TGCGCCAGCAGCCAAGATTTGTCAACAGGCTTCTACGAGCAGTACTTC,CASSQDLSTGFYEQYF
TRBV28,.,.,TRBJ1-5,TGTGCCAGCAGTTTAATCCGGGTGTCCGGCAATCAGCCCCAGCATTTT,CASSLIRVSGNQPQHF
TRBV27,.,.,TRBJ2-2,TGTGCCAGCAGTTTAGGAGTAGCCGGGGAGCTGTTTTTT,CASSLGVAGELFF
TRBV28,TRBD2,.,TRBJ2-1,TGTGCCAGCAGTTTAATGGGTAGCGGGAGGAGACAGTTCTTC,CASSLMGSGRRQFF
TRBV2,.,.,TRBJ2-5,TGTGCCAGCACCGAACTGGCTACCGGGGGAGAGACCCAGTACTTC,CASTELATGGETQYF
TRBV6-6,TRBD1,.,TRBJ2-1,TGTGCCAGCAGTTTTTGGACAGGGAGCTCCTACAATGAGCAGTTCTTC,CASSFWTGSSYNEQFF
TRBV5-4,.,.,TRBJ2-7,TGTGCCAGCAGCTTGGCCGGGGGACGTCAGCACGGGCAGTACTTC,CASSLAGGRQHGQYF
TRBV6-5,.,.,TRBJ1-2,TGTGCCAGCAGTTACTCGCGGGCGGGGGGCTACACCTTC,CASSYSRAGGYTF
TRBV5-1,TRBD2,.,TRBJ2-5,TGCGCCAGCAGCTTGCGGGGAGGGCAAGAGACCCAGTACTTC,CASSLRGGQETQYF
TRBV18,.,.,TRBJ2-1,TGTGCCAGCTCACCACCGGGCAGGGAACGCGGTGAGCAGTTCTTC,CASSPPGRERGEQFF
TRBV15,.,.,TRBJ2-7,TGTGCCACCAGAAGGTTGGAGGGTTCGGTCTCCTACGAGCAGTACTTC,CATRRLEGSVSYEQYF
TRBV7-9,TRBD2,.,TRBJ2-5,TGTGCCAGCAGCCAAACTAGCGGGAGGGGATGGGAGACCCAGTACTTC,CASSQTSGRGWETQYF
TRBV29-1,TRBD1,.,TRBJ2-6,TGCAGCGTGCGTCAGGGGGCTGGGGCCAACGTCCTGACTTTC,CSVRQGAGANVLTF
TRBV5-6,.,once,TRBJ1-2,TGTGCCAGCAGCTGGGCGGGAGGGGATGGCTACACCTTC,CASSWAGGDGYTF